These 32 T cell receptor beta chains were all obtained from the same sample, sequenced in a study of blood T cell repertoires in COVID-19. Repertoires were generated with immunoSEQ multiplex PCR, while TCRdb's copy carries only in-frame clones and drops some. The table has about 80,000 clones, 80% to 85% seen once; the top ten hold just over 35%. Sequencing was performed on peripheral blood. These receptors were collected from a woman aged 70-85 years with acute or convalescent COVID-19.

This sequence joins TRBV7-9 and TRBJ1-2; perhaps TRBD1 as D (5 bases). Germline V gives CDR1 SEHNR, CDR2 FQNEAQ (reference sequence). This CDR3 comprises 18 residues. V lost 3 bases to trimming and J lost 5 bases, with 25 bases between them. CDR3 in DNA: TGTGCCAGCAGCTTGTGGCAGCCAAATTCTATACGGGGGTATGGCTACACCTTC. It translates to CASSLWQPNSIRGYGYTF.

V and J are TRBV7-2 and TRBJ2-1; TRBD2 matches 9 bases. The CDR3 has 14 residues. CDR1 and CDR2 (germline): SGHTA, FQGNSA. V dropped 2 bases and J dropped 9; count of bases not matched to a gene: 5. The CDR3: CASSLPRGRVEQFF. CDR3 sequence (DNA): TGTGCCAGCAGCTTACCTCGCGGGAGGGTTGAGCAGTTCTTC.

The rearrangement joins TRBV19 to TRBJ2-1, with TRBD2 identical over 10 bases. V shed 3 bases, J shed 4 bases, and the junction held 3 bases outside the gene matches. This CDR3 region has 15 residues. CDR1 and CDR2 (germline): LNHDA, SQIVND (reference sequence). This CDR3 is CASSITLAGYNEQFF. The CDR3, as DNA: TGTGCCAGTAGTATTACACTAGCGGGGTACAATGAGCAGTTCTTC.

This clone was observed a handful of times. The chain recombines TRBV19 with TRBJ2-1; 7 nucleotides align to TRBD1. The J segment lost 2 bases and the V segment lost 6 bases, leaving 7 bases of the junction unmatched. Germline CDR1 is LNHDA and CDR2 is SQIVND (reference sequence). The CDR3 runs to 15 residues. For the CDR3, the DNA is TGTGCCAGTAGAGGGGGCCCCGGGGCCTACAATGAGCAGTTCTTC. This sequence encodes CASRGGPGAYNEQFF. Full variable domain (rest looked up from reference TRBV19 and TRBJ2-1): DGGITQSPKYLFRKEGQNVTLSCEQNLNHDAMYWYRQDPGQGLRLIYYSQIVNDFQKGDIAEGYSVSREKKESFPLTVTSAQKNPTAFYLCASRGGPGAYNEQFFGPGTRLTVL.

The genes are TRBV5-6 and TRBJ2-7; 9 bases align to TRBD2. This CDR3 contains 14 residues. Germline CDR1 reads SGHDT; CDR2 reads YYEEEE. V was pared by 7 bases and J by 3 bases, with 8 bases of the junction left unmatched. The DNA of the CDR3 is TGTGCCAGCGCGCGCGGGAGGGTAGGCTACGAGCAGTACTTC. Encoded protein: CASARGRVGYEQYF.

V gene TRBV27 combines with J gene TRBJ2-1; 9 nucleotides agree with TRBD2. The CDR3 totals 18 residues. Germline CDR1 reads MNHEY; CDR2 reads SMNVEV (reference sequence). Trimming took 7 bases from V and 1 from J; bases not matched to a gene: 14. The CDR3 region is CASIPYLAGISSYNEQFF. CDR3 in DNA: TGTGCCAGCATTCCCTACCTAGCGGGAATATCGTCCTACAATGAGCAGTTCTTC.

This chain uses TRBV11-1 with TRBJ2-5; D is undetermined. This CDR3 spans 15 amino acids. The ends were cut back, 3 bases at V and 2 bases at J, with 13 bases in the middle. Germline V gives CDR1 SGHAT, CDR2 FQDESV (reference sequence). The CDR3 nucleotides read TGTGCCAGCAGCTTGTTCGCGGCTAGGCAAGAGACCCAGTACTTC. It translates to CASSLFAARQETQYF.

This chain uses TRBV12-5 with TRBJ1-5; D is possibly TRBD1 (5 bases). CDR1 is LGHNT, CDR2 FRNRAP, per germline. This CDR3 has 16 residues. Trimming left V 0 bases short and J 6 bases short, with 15 bases between. DNA for the CDR3: TGTGCTAGTGGTTTGGTTTTTGGGGCTATGACTCAGCCCCAGCATTTT. Translation gives CASGLVFGAMTQPQHF.

The V and J genes are TRBV19 and TRBJ1-6; the match to TRBD1 covers 7 bases. CDR3 length equals 15 residues. J was trimmed by 7 bases and V by 1 base; bases with no gene match: 4. Germline loops: CDR1 LNHDA, CDR2 SQIVND (reference sequence). This chain's CDR3 is CASSIGTGSNSPLHF. The CDR3 DNA reads as TGTGCCAGTAGTATAGGGACAGGATCCAATTCACCCCTCCACTTT.

The rearrangement uses TRBV2 and TRBJ2-7, with 11 bases matching TRBD2. Per germline, CDR1 SNHLY and CDR2 FYNNEI. V dropped 6 bases and J dropped 6; count of bases not matched to a gene: 7. CDR3 size: 14 residues. Written as DNA, the CDR3 is TGTGCCAGCAGAATAGCGGGAGGGCCGGGCGAGCAGTACTTC. Residues: CASRIAGGPGEQYF.

In this sample, this clone turned up a few times. This chain joins TRBV18 and TRBJ2-7, with D possibly being TRBD2 (6 bases). The V end was cut by 2 bases, the J end by 1 base, with 12 bases between. CDR1 and CDR2 from the germline V gene are KGHSH and LQKENI. This CDR3 contains 15 residues. The CDR3 sequence: CASSPTTGVSYEQYF. CDR3 DNA sequence: TGTGCCAGCTCACCAACTACGGGAGTTTCCTACGAGCAGTACTTC.

The gene calls are TRBV5-6 and TRBJ2-5; tentatively, D is TRBD2 (6 bases). The CDR3 consists of 13 residues. Trimming cost V 5 bases and J 1 base, with 9 bases left between them. Germline V gives CDR1 SGHDT, CDR2 YYEEEE. For the CDR3, the DNA is TGTGCCAGCAGTCGGGGGATCCAAGAGACCCAGTACTTC. Amino acids: CASSRGIQETQYF.

The chain employs TRBV2 and TRBJ1-1; TRBD1 agrees at 11 bases. With V trimmed by 8 bases and J by 4 bases, 6 bases remained unmatched. Per germline, CDR1 SNHLY and CDR2 FYNNEI. CDR3 size: 14 residues. CDR3 residues: CASSGQGGATEAFF. The CDR3 DNA reads TGTGCCAGCTCGGGACAGGGGGGGGCCACTGAAGCTTTCTTT.

The CDR3 reads CASSSGVNQPQHF. CDR3 DNA: TGTGCCAGCAGCTCGGGGGTCAATCAGCCCCAGCATTTT. V is TRBV5-6 and J is TRBJ1-5, with TRBD1 as a possible D gene (5 bases). The V gene lost 3 bases and the J gene lost 3 bases, with 7 bases spanning the gap. Germline V gene sequence: CDR1 SGHDT, CDR2 YYEEEE. This CDR3 has 13 residues.

The chain is built from TRBV3-1 (or the pseudogene TRBV3-2) and TRBJ2-1, with a possible D match to TRBD2 (5 bases). The CDR3 runs 12 residues. The germline CDR1 and CDR2 sequences are LGHDT and YNNKEL (reference sequence). The V gene lost 4 bases and the J gene lost 9 bases, with 10 bases spanning the gap. The chain's CDR3 is CASSRLEGEQFF. The CDR3 DNA is TGTGCCAGCAGCCGGCTAGAGGGTGAGCAGTTCTTC.

V is TRBV7-2 and J is TRBJ2-1; tentatively, D is TRBD2 (5 bases). Germline V CDR1 and CDR2: SGHTA, FQGNSA. V was clipped by 5 bases and J by 8 bases, with 16 bases between them. This CDR3 region has 14 residues. Written as DNA, the CDR3 is TGTGCCAGCAGCCTGATCCTCCGGGGAGATGAGCAGTTCTTC. As protein: CASSLILRGDEQFF.

This clone has a single count. V gene TRBV5-4 combines with J gene TRBJ1-1; D remains ambiguous. Between the trimmed V and J ends, which lost 1 base and 2 bases, there was a span of 9 bases. Germline assignment: CDR1 SGHNT and CDR2 YYREEE (reference sequence). CDR3 size: 14 residues. The CDR3 here is CASSLRTGNTEAFF. For the CDR3, the DNA is TGTGCCAGCAGCTTGCGGACGGGAAACACTGAAGCTTTCTTT.

The chain employs TRBV10-1 and TRBJ1-5; 10 nucleotides match TRBD1. CDR1 and CDR2 (germline): WNHNN, SYGVQD (reference sequence). This CDR3 is 20 amino acids long. The J segment lost 1 base and the V segment lost 6 bases, leaving 18 bases of the junction unmatched. The CDR3 loop is CASSINSKWDRGGSNQPQHF. The CDR3 nucleotides are TGCGCCAGCAGCATCAACTCTAAGTGGGACAGGGGAGGGAGCAATCAGCCCCAGCATTTT.

The chain joins TRBV28 to TRBJ1-5; perhaps TRBD1 as D (5 bases). V lost 4 bases and J lost 1, with 11 bases in between. The CDR3 has 15 residues. CDR1 is MDHEN, CDR2 SYDVKM, per germline. In DNA, the CDR3 is TGTGCCAGCAGTTCCGGTGGGGGGAGCAATCAGCCCCAGCATTTT. As protein: CASSSGGGSNQPQHF.

There are a few counts of this clone. The CDR3 sequence: CSVGDNSYEQYF. The CDR3 DNA reads as TGCAGCGTTGGGGACAACTCCTACGAGCAGTACTTC. This chain connects TRBV29-1 to TRBJ2-7; TRBD1 might be the D (6 bases). This CDR3 comprises 12 residues. Trimming took 4 bases from V and 0 from J, leaving 7 bases between them. Looked up from germline, CDR1 is SQVTM and CDR2 is ANQGSEA.

The chain couples TRBV2 to TRBJ1-2, with a possible D match to TRBD1 (5 bases). CDR3 length equals 12 residues. The ends were cut back, 4 bases at V and 8 bases at J, with 11 bases in the middle. Looked up from germline, CDR1 is SNHLY and CDR2 is FYNNEI. The CDR3 DNA follows: TGTGCCAGCAGTGTGACAGTTTCGGGCTACACCTTC. Protein sequence: CASSVTVSGYTF.

The table lists this clone with a few counts. The gene calls are TRBV18 and TRBJ1-5; 7 positions match TRBD1. The CDR3 extends over 14 amino acids. Germline V CDR1 and CDR2: KGHSH, LQKENI. Losses at the gene ends were 3 bases for V and 4 bases for J; bases not matched to a gene: 3. CDR3 loop: CASSPGQPNQPQHF. DNA for the CDR3: TGTGCCAGCTCACCGGGACAGCCAAATCAGCCCCAGCATTTT.

J is TRBJ1-6 and V is TRBV27; tentatively, D is TRBD1 (6 bases). Germline CDR1 reads MNHEY; CDR2 reads SMNVEV (reference sequence). V was trimmed by 5 bases and J by 8 bases, leaving 16 bases between them. The CDR3 contains 15 residues. CDR3 DNA: TGTGCCAGCAGTCTCCGCCGACAGGACCATTCACCCCTCCACTTT. Its protein product is CASSLRRQDHSPLHF.

The V and J genes are TRBV9 and TRBJ1-4; no clear D gene. Germline CDR1 is SGDLS and CDR2 is YYNGEE. The CDR3 totals 15 residues. Trimming cost V 2 bases and J 6 bases, with 14 bases left between them. The CDR3 sequence is CASSVSGFPDEKLFF. CDR3 coding DNA: TGTGCCAGCAGCGTTTCCGGGTTTCCGGATGAAAAACTGTTTTTT. Complete variable domain (other parts from reference TRBV9 and TRBJ1-4): DSGVTQTPKHLITATGQRVTLRCSPRSGDLSVYWYQQSLDQGLQFLIQYYNGEERAKGNILERFSAQQFPDLHSELNLSSLELGDSALYFCASSVSGFPDEKLFFGSGTQLSVL.

The chain employs TRBV7-3 and TRBJ2-3; D is undetermined. Trimming took 2 bases from V and 2 from J, leaving 8 bases between them. CDR1 and CDR2 (germline): SGHTA, FQGTGA. The CDR3 has 14 residues. In nucleotides, the CDR3 is TGTGCCAGCAGCTTATTGGGCAACACAGATACGCAGTATTTT. Protein: CASSLLGNTDTQYF.

CDR3 amino acids: CSASSGGVQPQHF. DNA for the CDR3: TGCAGTGCTAGTAGTGGGGGGGTACAGCCCCAGCATTTT. J is TRBJ1-5 and V is TRBV20-1, with TRBD1 as a possible D gene (5 bases). Trimming removed 3 bases at V and 7 bases at J, with 13 bases between. The CDR3 is made up of 13 amino acids. Germline V gene lookup returns CDR1 DFQATT and CDR2 SNEGSKA (reference sequence).

The chain uses TRBV4-1 and TRBJ2-2; 7 nucleotides agree with TRBD2. Germline assignment: CDR1 MGHRA and CDR2 YSYEKL. V shed 0 bases and J 4 bases; nucleotides not matched to a gene: 11. The CDR3 has 18 residues. The CDR3 DNA is TGCGCCAGCAGCCAAGATAATATTCGGACTAGTCTCACCGGGGAGCTGTTTTTT. It is translated as CASSQDNIRTSLTGELFF.

Notes on this clone: The conserved final phenylalanine or tryptophan is absent from the CDR3, which likely points to a read error. Because the CDR3's place on the DNA is in doubt, the DNA is left out and the CDR3 is given as listed by TCRdb. This chain links TRBV6-6 with TRBJ2-7; the table gives TRBD2 as D, unverified against the DNA. The length of the CDR3 is 8 amino acids, counting both ends. Germline V gene data show CDR1 as MNHNY and CDR2 as SVGAGI (reference sequence). The CDR3 sequence: CASIRLKP.

The J gene is TRBJ2-3, the V gene TRBV7-2; TRBD2 aligns across 11 bases. The trim removed 5 bases at V and 5 bases at J, leaving 6 bases unmatched. Germline assignment: CDR1 SGHTA and CDR2 FQGNSA. This CDR3 region has 15 residues. CDR3 in amino acids: CASSPIAGGEDTQYF. The CDR3 region has the DNA TGTGCCAGCAGCCCAATAGCGGGAGGGGAAGATACGCAGTATTTT.

This rearrangement joins TRBV5-6 to TRBJ1-6; TRBD1 matches 7 bases. The ends lost 5 bases at V and 10 bases at J; junction bases unmatched: 12. The CDR3 is made up of 15 amino acids. The germline V gene has CDR1 SGHDT and CDR2 YYEEEE. DNA of the CDR3: TGTGCCAGCAGACTCAAACAGGGGATGAGATCACCCCTCCACTTT. Residues: CASRLKQGMRSPLHF.

The chain couples TRBV12-3 or TRBV12-4 to TRBJ2-7; 8 bases agree with TRBD2. This CDR3 is 13 amino acids long. With 8 bases clipped from V and 4 bases from J, the junction kept 7 bases outside the gene matches. The CDR3 region has the DNA TGTGCCAGCCTCCGGGGGGGCGGTTACGAGCAGTACTTC. It specifies CASLRGGGYEQYF.

The chain is built from TRBV7-2 and TRBJ2-3; 7 bases line up with TRBD2. J lost 3 bases, V lost 5 bases, and 8 bases had no gene match. The CDR3 runs to 15 residues. The germline CDR1 and CDR2 sequences are SGHTA and FQGNSA. CDR3 nucleotides: TGTGCCAGCAGCGCAAGCGGGGTAAAAACAGATACGCAGTATTTT. As protein: CASSASGVKTDTQYF.